These T cell receptor beta chains were read from a single sample in a study of graft-versus-host responses after intestinal transplantation. TCRdb's copy holds only in-frame clones and misses some; the assay was immunoSEQ multiplex PCR. The table lists about 71,000 clones, 90% of them singletons, with roughly 1.3% in the top ten. These TCRs are of unknown antigen specificity. The source material was unstimulated CD8+ T cells sorted from spleen or lymph node cells, sampled before intestinal transplant. The source of these receptors is a human donor who received an intestinal transplant. Both conserved end residues are part of each CDR3. The D gene is left open where the match is weak. Expanded clones get a size class; other rows say once, few or many, or leave the size out.

TRBJ2-7 14 - - TRBV2 TGTGCCAGCAGTGATGGTGGGGGGTCCTACGAGCAGTACTTC CASSDGGGSYEQYF
TRBJ1-2 14 - - TRBV19 TGTGCCAGTAGTGGCAGGGGACAAGAAGATGGCTACACCTTC CASSGRGQEDGYTF
TRBJ1-6 14 - - TRBV19 TGTGCCAGTACGGACAGCTCGCACGGTGGGACCCTCCACTTT CASTDSSHGGTLHF
TRBJ1-2 13 TRBD1 - TRBV13 TGTGCCAGCAGCTCCGGGACAGGGAATGGCTACACCTTC CASSSGTGNGYTF
TRBJ2-2 15 - once TRBV6-5 TGTGCCAGCAGTTACTTGGCCACCTACACCGGGGAGCTGTTTTTT CASSYLATYTGELFF
TRBJ1-5 14 - - TRBV9 TGTGCCAGCAGCGTATCCGACTCCAATCAGCCCCAGCATTTT CASSVSDSNQPQHF
TRBJ1-1 11 TRBD1 once TRBV2 TGTGCCAGCGGGACAGAGACTGAAGCTTTCTTT CASGTETEAFF
TRBJ1-1 14 - - TRBV28 TGTGCCAGCAGTTTATCTAGCCTGTTTTCGGAAGCTTTCTTT CASSLSSLFSEAFF
TRBJ2-5 14 TRBD2 - TRBV9 TGTGCCAGCAGCTTTCGGGGGGGCCAAGAGACCCAGTACTTC CASSFRGGQETQYF
TRBJ2-7 11 - once TRBV11-2 TGTGCCAGCAGCTTCGGGGTCGAGCAGTACTTC CASSFGVEQYF
TRBJ2-2 16 TRBD2 - TRBV4-1 TGCGCCAGCAGCCAAAGAGCGGGGGGCGAGACCGGGGAGCTGTTTTTT CASSQRAGGETGELFF
TRBJ2-7 12 TRBD1 - TRBV11-3 TGTGCCAGCAGCGGGGACAGCTACGAGCAGTACTTC CASSGDSYEQYF
TRBJ2-1 16 TRBD2 - TRBV2 TGTGCCAGCAGGCAACAACTAGCGGGGGATCACAATGAGCAGTTCTTC CASRQQLAGDHNEQFF
TRBJ2-7 15 TRBD2 - TRBV18 TGTGCCAGCTCACCTCCGGGGGGGTCCGATTACGAGCAGTACTTC CASSPPGGSDYEQYF
TRBJ2-3 14 - - TRBV7-9 TGTGCCAGCAGCTCCGGGGGTCTAACAGATACGCAGTATTTT CASSSGGLTDTQYF
TRBJ2-2 14 - - TRBV5-4 TGTGCCAGCAGCTTGGCCTATCCCACCGGGGAGCTGTTTTTT CASSLAYPTGELFF
TRBJ2-1 14 TRBD1 - TRBV5-6 TGTGCCAGCAGCTCCGGACAGGCGGTCAATGAGCAGTTCTTC CASSSGQAVNEQFF
TRBJ2-3 15 - - TRBV2 TGTGCCAAGGATATTACTACTTCGCGAGGGGGTACGCAGTATTTT CAKDITTSRGGTQYF
TRBJ1-1 15 - once TRBV9 TGTGCCAGCAGCGCGGCCCCAGGGTCGGGCACTGAAGCTTTCTTT CASSAAPGSGTEAFF
TRBJ1-5 12 - - TRBV6-5 TGTGCCAGCAGGGCCGGGGATCAGCCCCAGCATTTT CASRAGDQPQHF
TRBJ2-7 13 - - TRBV7-9 TGTGCCAGCAGCTTAGGAGCGAGTGGCGAGCAGTACTTC CASSLGASGEQYF
TRBJ2-7 16 - - TRBV10-1 TGCGCCAGCAGTGAAGCCCGGGACATGTTAGTCCACGAGCAGTACTTC CASSEARDMLVHEQYF
TRBJ2-3 12 - - TRBV9 TGTGCCAGCAGCCCCGGCACAGATACGCAGTATTTT CASSPGTDTQYF
TRBJ2-3 15 - once TRBV12-5 TGTGCTAGTGGTTTGTACAGCCCATCCACAGATACGCAGTATTTT CASGLYSPSTDTQYF
TRBJ2-2 14 - - TRBV7-9 TGTGCCAGCAGCTTAGGCCTTAGTACCGGGGAGCTGTTTTTT CASSLGLSTGELFF
TRBJ1-2 16 TRBD1 once TRBV5-5 TGTGCCAGCAGCTTGATCACAGGGGAATTCTCCTATGGCTACACCTTC CASSLITGEFSYGYTF